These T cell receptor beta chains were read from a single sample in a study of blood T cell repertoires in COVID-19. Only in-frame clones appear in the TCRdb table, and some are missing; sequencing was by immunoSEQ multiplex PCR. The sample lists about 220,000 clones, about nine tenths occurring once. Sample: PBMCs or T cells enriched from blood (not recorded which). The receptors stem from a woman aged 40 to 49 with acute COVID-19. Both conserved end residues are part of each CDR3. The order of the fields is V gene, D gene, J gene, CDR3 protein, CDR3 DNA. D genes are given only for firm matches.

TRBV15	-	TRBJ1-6	CATSRDLSGTNSPLHF	TGTGCCACCAGCAGAGATCTTTCGGGAACTAATTCACCCCTCCACTTT
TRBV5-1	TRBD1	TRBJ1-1	CASRQGTGAFMNTEAFF	TGCGCCAGCAGACAAGGGACAGGGGCATTCATGAACACTGAAGCTTTCTTT
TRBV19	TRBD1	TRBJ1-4	CASSLLGQGGEKLFF	TGTGCCAGTAGTCTCCTCGGACAGGGAGGTGAAAAACTGTTTTTT
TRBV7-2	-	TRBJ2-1	CASSLAKGVYNEQFF	TGTGCCAGCAGCTTAGCTAAGGGGGTCTACAATGAGCAGTTCTTC
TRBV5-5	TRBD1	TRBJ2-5	CASSYDGTEETQYF	TGTGCCAGCAGCTACGACGGGACAGAAGAGACCCAGTACTTC
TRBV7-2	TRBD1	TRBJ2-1	CASSVTGTGGINEQFF	TGTGCCAGCAGCGTTACCGGGACAGGGGGCATTAATGAGCAGTTCTTC
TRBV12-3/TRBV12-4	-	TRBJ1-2	CASSFQGSAGYTF	TGTGCCAGCAGTTTTCAGGGCTCGGCGGGCTACACCTTC
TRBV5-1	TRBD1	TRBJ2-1	CASSSGQGIYNEQFF	TGCGCCAGCAGCTCCGGACAGGGGATATACAATGAGCAGTTCTTC
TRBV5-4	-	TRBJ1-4	CASSLSGKSEKLFF	TGTGCCAGCAGCTTGTCAGGGAAGAGCGAAAAACTGTTTTTT
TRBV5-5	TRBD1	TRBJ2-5	CASSQGARETQYF	TGTGCCAGCAGCCAGGGGGCGCGGGAGACCCAGTACTTC
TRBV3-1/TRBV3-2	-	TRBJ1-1	CASSQDTRVKMSAFF	TGTGCCAGCAGCCAAGACACCAGGGTAAAAATGTCGGCTTTCTTT
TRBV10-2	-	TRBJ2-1	CASSKPQKRDSQSSYNEQFF	TGCGCCAGCAGTAAACCCCAAAAAAGGGACTCACAAAGCTCCTACAATGAGCAGTTCTTC
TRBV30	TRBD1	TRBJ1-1	CAWSWTGGNTEAFF	TGTGCCTGGAGTTGGACAGGTGGGAACACTGAAGCTTTCTTT
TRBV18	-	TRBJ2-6	CASSPATGSSGANVLTF	TGTGCCAGCTCACCGGCGACAGGAAGCTCTGGGGCCAACGTCCTGACTTTC
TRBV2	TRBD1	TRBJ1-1	CASRPQGASTEAFF	TGTGCCAGCAGGCCACAGGGGGCGAGCACTGAAGCTTTCTTT
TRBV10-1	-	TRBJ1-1	CASSDRVANTEAFF	TGCGCCAGCAGTGACCGGGTGGCGAACACTGAAGCTTTCTTT
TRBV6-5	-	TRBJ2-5	CASSFGGQETQYF	TGTGCCAGCAGCTTTGGGGGGCAAGAGACCCAGTACTTC
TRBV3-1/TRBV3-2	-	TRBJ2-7	CASSPGHFYEQYF	TGTGCCAGCAGCCCGGGACACTTCTACGAGCAGTACTTC
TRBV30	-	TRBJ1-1	CAWSTQGPEEAFF	TGTGCCTGGAGTACCCAGGGGCCAGAGGAAGCTTTCTTT
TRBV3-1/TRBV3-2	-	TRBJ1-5	CASSRRDQPQHF	TGTGCCAGCAGCCGCAGGGATCAGCCCCAGCATTTT
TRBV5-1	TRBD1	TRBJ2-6	CASSLPGTGSSSGANVLTF	TGCGCCAGCAGCCTACCCGGGACAGGGAGCAGCTCTGGGGCCAACGTCCTGACTTTC
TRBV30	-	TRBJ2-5	CAYTTCQETQYF	TGTGCCTATACGACTTGTCAAGAGACCCAGTACTTC